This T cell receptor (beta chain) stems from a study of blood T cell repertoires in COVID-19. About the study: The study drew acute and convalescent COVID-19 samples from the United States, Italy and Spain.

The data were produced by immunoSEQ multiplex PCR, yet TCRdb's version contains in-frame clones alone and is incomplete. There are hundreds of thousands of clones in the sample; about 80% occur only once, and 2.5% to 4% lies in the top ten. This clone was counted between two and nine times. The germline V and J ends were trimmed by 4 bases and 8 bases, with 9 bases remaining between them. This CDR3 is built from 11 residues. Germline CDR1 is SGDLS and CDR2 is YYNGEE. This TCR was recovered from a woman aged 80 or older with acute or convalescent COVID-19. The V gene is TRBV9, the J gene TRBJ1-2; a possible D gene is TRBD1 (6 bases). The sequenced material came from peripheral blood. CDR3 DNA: TGTGCCAGCAGCTCACAGGGAGGCTACACCTTC. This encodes CASSSQGGYTF.